The clone carrying this T cell receptor (beta chain) turned up a few times. Its cognate antigen is unknown. PCR employed 60 Vbeta and 13 Jbeta primers. Original processing notes: A later analysis tallied some 80 million unique TCR beta chains, about 11 million of them shared. Profiled with immunoSEQ multiplex PCR; TCRdb holds only in-frame clones, not every one. V, J and clone size reflect that table, while D and trimming were determined from the DNA. This sample has roughly 90,000 clones, with 80% to 90% found just once. These data are taken from a study of cytomegalovirus exposure and HLA in healthy donors. General study results and limits: HLA alleles showed associations with roughly 17,000 TCR beta sequences in a later analysis, at a 0.05 false discovery rate. Likely technical artifact: a cluster of highly shared sequence variants.

The CDR3 length is 10 residues. The V gene's germline CDR1 is SQVTM and CDR2 ANQGSEA. J lost 7 bases, V lost 7 bases, and 0 bases had no gene match. The rearrangement links TRBV29-1 to TRBJ2-1; 8 bases align to TRBD2. This TCR was sampled from a man aged 30 to 45 in good health and CMV-seropositive. The material sequenced was PBMCs. CDR3 nucleotides: TGCAGCGGCGGGGGGAATGAGCAGTTCTTC. Protein product: CSGGGNEQFF.